This note documents a single T cell receptor beta chain sequence. The data were taken from a study of blood T cell repertoires in COVID-19. About the study: Acute and convalescent COVID-19 samples came from the United States, Italy and Spain. PBMCs, B-cell-depleted T cells, or T cells were the source of the cDNA or gDNA that made up the material.

Germline CDR1 reads LNHDA; CDR2 reads SQIVND (reference sequence). There are 15 residues in the CDR3. With V trimmed by 5 bases and J by 0 bases, 5 bases remained unmatched. Original analysis: Quantification of nucleated cells was approximated via reference gene primer amplification. Assay used: immunoSEQ multiplex PCR; TCRdb lists only in-frame clones, some missing. That table furnishes V, J and clone size, whereas the DNA furnished D and trimming. Counted here are some 100,000 clones, roughly 92% occurring once; the ten biggest clones make up around 2.1%. Sequencing was carried out using peripheral blood. The TCR sequence derives from a man in his fifties with active COVID-19. This chain connects TRBV19 to TRBJ2-7; the match to TRBD1 covers 9 bases. The CDR3 loop is CASSPGQGLSYEQYF. In DNA, the CDR3 is TGTGCCAGTAGTCCAGGACAGGGGCTCTCCTACGAGCAGTACTTC.